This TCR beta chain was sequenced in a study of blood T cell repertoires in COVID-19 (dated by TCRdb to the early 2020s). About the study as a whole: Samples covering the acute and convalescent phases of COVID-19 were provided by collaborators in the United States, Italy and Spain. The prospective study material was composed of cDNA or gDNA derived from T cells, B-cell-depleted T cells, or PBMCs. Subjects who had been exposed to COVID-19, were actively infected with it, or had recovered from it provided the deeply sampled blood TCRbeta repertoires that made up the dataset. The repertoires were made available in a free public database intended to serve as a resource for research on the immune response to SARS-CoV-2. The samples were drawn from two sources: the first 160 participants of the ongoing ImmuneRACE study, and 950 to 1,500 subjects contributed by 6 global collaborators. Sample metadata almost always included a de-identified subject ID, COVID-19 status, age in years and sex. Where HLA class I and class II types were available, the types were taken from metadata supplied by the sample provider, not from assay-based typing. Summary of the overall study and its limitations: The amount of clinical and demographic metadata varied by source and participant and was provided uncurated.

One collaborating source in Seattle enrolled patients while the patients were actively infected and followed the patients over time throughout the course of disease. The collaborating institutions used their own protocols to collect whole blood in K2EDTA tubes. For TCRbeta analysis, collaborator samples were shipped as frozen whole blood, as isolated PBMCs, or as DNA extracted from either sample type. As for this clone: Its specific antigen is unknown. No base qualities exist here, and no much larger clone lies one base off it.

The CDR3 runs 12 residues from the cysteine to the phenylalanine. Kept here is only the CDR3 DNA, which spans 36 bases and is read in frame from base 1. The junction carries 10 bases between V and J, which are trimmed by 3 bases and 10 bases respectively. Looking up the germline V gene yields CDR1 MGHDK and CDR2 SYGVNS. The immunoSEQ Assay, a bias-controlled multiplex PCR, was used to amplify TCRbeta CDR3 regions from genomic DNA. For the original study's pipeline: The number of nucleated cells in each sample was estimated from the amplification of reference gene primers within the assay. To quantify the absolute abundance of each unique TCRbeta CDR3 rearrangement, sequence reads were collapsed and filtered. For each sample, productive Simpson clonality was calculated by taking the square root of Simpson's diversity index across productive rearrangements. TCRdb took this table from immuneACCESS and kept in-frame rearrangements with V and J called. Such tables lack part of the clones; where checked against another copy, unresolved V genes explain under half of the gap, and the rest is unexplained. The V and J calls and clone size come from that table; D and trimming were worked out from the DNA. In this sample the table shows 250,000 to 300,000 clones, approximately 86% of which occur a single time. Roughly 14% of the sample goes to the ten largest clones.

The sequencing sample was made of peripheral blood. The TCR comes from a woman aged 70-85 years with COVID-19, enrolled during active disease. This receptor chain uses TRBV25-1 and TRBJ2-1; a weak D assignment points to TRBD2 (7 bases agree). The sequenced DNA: TGTGCCAGCAGTGAGGGGGGGGGCGAGCAGTTCTTC. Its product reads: CASSEGGGEQFF.